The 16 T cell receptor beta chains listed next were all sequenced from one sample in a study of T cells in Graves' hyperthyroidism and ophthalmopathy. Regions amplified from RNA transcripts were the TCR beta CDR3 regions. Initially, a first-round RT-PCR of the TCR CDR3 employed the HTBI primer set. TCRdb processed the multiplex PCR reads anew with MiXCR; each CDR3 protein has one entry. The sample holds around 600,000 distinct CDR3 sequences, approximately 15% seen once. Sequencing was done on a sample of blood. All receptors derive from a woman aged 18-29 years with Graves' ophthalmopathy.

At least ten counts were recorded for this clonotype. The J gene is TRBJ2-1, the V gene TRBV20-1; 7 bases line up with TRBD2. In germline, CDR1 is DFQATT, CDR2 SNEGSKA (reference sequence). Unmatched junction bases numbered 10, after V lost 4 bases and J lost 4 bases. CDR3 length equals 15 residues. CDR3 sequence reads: CSANKELAVYNEQFF. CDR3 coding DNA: TGCAGTGCTAATAAAGAGCTAGCGGTTTACAATGAGCAGTTCTTC.

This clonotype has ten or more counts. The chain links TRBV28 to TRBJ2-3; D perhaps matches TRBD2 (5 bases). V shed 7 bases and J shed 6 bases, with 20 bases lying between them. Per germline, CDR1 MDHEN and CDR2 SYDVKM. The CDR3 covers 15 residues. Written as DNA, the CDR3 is TGTGCCAGCAACAGTAGGGAGATTAGGACCGATACGCAGTATTTT. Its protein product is CASNSREIRTDTQYF.

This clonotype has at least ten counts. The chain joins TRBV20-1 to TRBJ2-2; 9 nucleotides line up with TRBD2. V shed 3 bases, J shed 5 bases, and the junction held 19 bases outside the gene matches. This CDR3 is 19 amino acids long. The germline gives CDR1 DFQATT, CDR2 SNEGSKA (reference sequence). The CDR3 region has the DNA TGCAGTGCTAGTTACCCCAAGTGGCGGGAGGGGTCATGGACCGGGGAGCTGTTTTTT. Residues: CSASYPKWREGSWTGELFF.

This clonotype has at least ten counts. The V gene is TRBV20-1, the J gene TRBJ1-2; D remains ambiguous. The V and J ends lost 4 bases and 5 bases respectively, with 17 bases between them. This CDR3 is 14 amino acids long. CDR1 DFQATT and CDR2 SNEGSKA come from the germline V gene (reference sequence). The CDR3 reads CSATYRTGSYGYTF. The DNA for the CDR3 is TGCAGTGCTACATATCGGACGGGAAGTTATGGCTACACCTTC.

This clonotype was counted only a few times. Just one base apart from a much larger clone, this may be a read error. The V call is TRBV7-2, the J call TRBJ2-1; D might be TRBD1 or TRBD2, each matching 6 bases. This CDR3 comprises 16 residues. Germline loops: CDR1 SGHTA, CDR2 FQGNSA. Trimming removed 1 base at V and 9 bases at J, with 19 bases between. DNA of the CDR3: TGTGCCAGCAGCTTAGTAGGGGGGAGTGGAGCCAGTGAGCAGTTCTTC. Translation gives CASSLVGGSGASEQFF.

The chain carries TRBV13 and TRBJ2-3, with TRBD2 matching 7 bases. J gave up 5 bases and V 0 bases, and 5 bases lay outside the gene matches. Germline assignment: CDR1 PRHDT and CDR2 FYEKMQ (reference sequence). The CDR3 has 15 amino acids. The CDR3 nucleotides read TGTGCCAGCAGCTTAGGCGGGAGGAGCCGAGATACGCAGTATTTT. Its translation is CASSLGGRSRDTQYF.

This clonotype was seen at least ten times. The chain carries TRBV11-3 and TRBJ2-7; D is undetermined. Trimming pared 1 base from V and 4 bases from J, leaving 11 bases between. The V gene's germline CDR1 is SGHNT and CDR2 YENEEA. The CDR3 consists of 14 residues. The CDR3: CASSLGDGGYEQYF. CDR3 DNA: TGTGCCAGCAGCTTAGGCGACGGTGGGTACGAGCAGTACTTC.

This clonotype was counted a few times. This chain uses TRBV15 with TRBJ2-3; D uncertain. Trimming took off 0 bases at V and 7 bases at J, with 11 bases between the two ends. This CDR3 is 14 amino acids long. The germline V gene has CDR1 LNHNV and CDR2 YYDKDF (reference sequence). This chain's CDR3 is CATSRDLSLNTQYF. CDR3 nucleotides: TGTGCCACCAGCAGAGATCTCAGCCTTAATACGCAGTATTTT.

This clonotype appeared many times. The CDR3 DNA is TGCAGTGCCGCTCAGACAGAAGAGACCCAGTACTTC. As protein: CSAAQTEETQYF. This sequence joins TRBV20-1 and TRBJ2-5; tentative D call: TRBD1 (5 bases). CDR1 and CDR2 (germline): DFQATT, SNEGSKA (reference sequence). Trimming cost V 6 bases and J 3 bases, with 11 bases left between them. There are 12 residues in the CDR3.

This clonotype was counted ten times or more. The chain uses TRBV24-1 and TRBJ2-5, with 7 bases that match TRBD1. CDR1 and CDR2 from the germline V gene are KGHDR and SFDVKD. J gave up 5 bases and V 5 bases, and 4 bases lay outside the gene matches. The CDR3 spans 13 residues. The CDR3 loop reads CATSGGTEETQYF. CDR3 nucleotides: TGTGCCACCAGTGGTGGGACAGAGGAGACCCAGTACTTC.

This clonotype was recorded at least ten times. Written as DNA, the CDR3 is TGTGCCAGTAGTATGGACCAGGTCTATGGCTACACCTTC. Protein sequence: CASSMDQVYGYTF. V gene TRBV19 combines with J gene TRBJ1-2; D unclear. From germline, CDR1 is LNHDA and CDR2 SQIVND (reference sequence). CDR3 length: 13 amino acids. Trimming cost V 3 bases and J 4 bases, with 9 bases left between them.

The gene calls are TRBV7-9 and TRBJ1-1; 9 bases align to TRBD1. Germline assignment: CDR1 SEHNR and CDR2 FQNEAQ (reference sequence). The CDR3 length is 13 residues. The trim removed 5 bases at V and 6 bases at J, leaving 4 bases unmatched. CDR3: CASSPGQGAEAFF. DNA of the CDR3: TGTGCCAGCAGCCCGGGACAGGGCGCTGAAGCTTTCTTT.

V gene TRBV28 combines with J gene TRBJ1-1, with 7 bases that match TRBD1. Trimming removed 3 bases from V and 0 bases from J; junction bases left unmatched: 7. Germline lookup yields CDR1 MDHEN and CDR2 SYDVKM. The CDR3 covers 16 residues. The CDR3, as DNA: TGTGCCAGCAGTTTCGCGACAGGGAGGTTGAACACTGAAGCTTTCTTT. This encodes CASSFATGRLNTEAFF.

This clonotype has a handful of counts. The CDR3 DNA is TGTGCCAGTAGCACAAAACGGGGACTAGCGGGAACCTACGAGCAGTACTTC. Translating it yields CASSTKRGLAGTYEQYF. The rearrangement links TRBV19 to TRBJ2-7; 13 nucleotides line up with TRBD2. CDR1 and CDR2 from the germline V gene are LNHDA and SQIVND (reference sequence). The CDR3 spans 17 residues. V trimming: 6 bases; J trimming: 2 bases; junction bases outside the gene matches: 10.

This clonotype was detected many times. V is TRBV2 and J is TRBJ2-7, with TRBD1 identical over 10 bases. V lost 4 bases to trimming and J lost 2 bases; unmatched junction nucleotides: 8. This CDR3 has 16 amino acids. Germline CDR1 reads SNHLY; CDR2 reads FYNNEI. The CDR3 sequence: CASSGLGQGIAYEQYF. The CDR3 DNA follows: TGTGCCAGCAGTGGCCTGGGACAGGGGATCGCCTACGAGCAGTACTTC. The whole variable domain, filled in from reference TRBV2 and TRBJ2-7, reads EPEVTQTPSHQVTQMGQEVILRCVPISNHLYFYWYRQILGQKVEFLVSFYNNEISEKSEIFDDQFSVERPDGSNFTLKIRSTKLEDSAMYFCASSGLGQGIAYEQYFGPGTRLTVT.

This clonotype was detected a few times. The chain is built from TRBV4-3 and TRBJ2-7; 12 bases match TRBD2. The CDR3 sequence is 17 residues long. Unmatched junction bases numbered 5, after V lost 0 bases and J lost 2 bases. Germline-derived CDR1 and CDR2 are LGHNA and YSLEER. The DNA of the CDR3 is TGCGCCAGCAGCCAAGATAGGGCTAGCGGGAGGGCCTACGAGCAGTACTTC. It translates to CASSQDRASGRAYEQYF.